This T cell receptor beta chain was sequenced during a study of OX40 agonist ivuxolimab in advanced cancers. About the investigation overall: Ivuxolimab was an agonistic, fully human IgG2 monoclonal antibody directed against OX40 (CD134), a costimulatory receptor. Intravenous ivuxolimab was administered to patients every 2 weeks at six dose levels: 0.01, 0.1, 0.3, 1.5, 3 and 10 mg/kg. Among the 50 to 55 dose-escalation patients, about 20 had hepatocellular carcinoma, 15 or so melanoma, 9 renal cell carcinoma and 9 head and neck cancer. The dose-escalation cohort was roughly 87% male with a mean age of roughly 62 years, ranging from 23 to 79. Patients were allowed to have had prior anti-PD-1, anti-PD-L1 or anti-CTLA-4 therapy, and approximately 39% of the dose-escalation patients had been treated with checkpoint inhibitors. Partial responses occurred in three dose-escalation patients, of whom one had hepatocellular carcinoma and two had cutaneous melanoma. Peripheral TCRbeta sequencing was intended to test whether TCR sequence diversity was altered and clonal T-cell expansion was caused by ivuxolimab. The paper describes the monotherapy dose-escalation part (N of about 47 patients) of the phase I trial of ivuxolimab. What the study reported, not specific to this receptor: After ivuxolimab, CD8+ T cells had more expanded clones than CD4+ T cells on average. Low levels of normalized T-cell clonal expansion were also shown by some nonresponding patients. Partial responders in the 0.1-3.0 mg/kg groups had among the lowest normalized peripheral clonal expansion, especially among CD8+ T cells. The antigen specificity of the clonally expanded peripheral T cells was not determined. At doses of 0.1 to 3.0 mg/kg, clonal expansion of both CD4+ and CD8+ blood T cells was observed from baseline to week 6.

V loses 1 base, J loses 4 bases, and the germline ends lie 13 bases apart. Taken from the germline V gene (reference sequence), the CDR1 and CDR2 loops are GTSNPN and SVGIG. Including cysteine and phenylalanine, the CDR3 has 14 amino acids. Solely the CDR3 DNA is kept, with 42 bases framed from the first base. To sequence the TCRbeta CDR3 region, genomic DNA was isolated from the sorted cells. TCRbeta CDR3 regions were sequenced using the immunoSEQ Assay. Entries here come from immuneACCESS through TCRdb and include only in-frame sequences with V and J called. Some clones fail to appear in such tables; in the studies checked, an unresolved V gene covers under half of the shortfall, and the cause of the remainder is unknown. The sample contains approximately 77,000 clones, around 90% of them found a single time. Of the sample, 9.5% to 11% falls within the top ten clones. Patients with autoimmune disease history or receiving systemic immunosuppression were excluded from the trial. In every dose cohort, peripheral blood was drawn for TCR sequencing at baseline, cycle 4 day 1, and cycle 7 day 1. The samples were drawn from a first-in-human, open-label, multicenter phase I dose-escalation trial of ivuxolimab. Adults with locally advanced or metastatic head and neck squamous cell, hepatocellular, melanoma or renal cell carcinoma were enrolled in the trial. CD4+ and CD8+ T cells were sorted separately from peripheral blood before TCR sequencing.

In regard to this clone: The target of this receptor is not known. No base-level quality is on record; no much larger clone is a single base apart.

The input for sequencing was CD4+ or CD8+ T cells sorted from blood, taken in a trial of the OX40 agonist ivuxolimab. This chain joins TRBV30 to TRBJ1-2; tentative D gene TRBD1, with 6 bases matching. The TCR was taken from an adult with an advanced solid tumor such as melanoma, head and neck, liver or kidney cancer. The CDR3 amino acid sequence is: CAWSALGQSYGYTF. The nucleotide sequence reads as follows: TGTGCCTGGAGTGCTCTAGGACAGTCCTATGGCTACACCTTC.